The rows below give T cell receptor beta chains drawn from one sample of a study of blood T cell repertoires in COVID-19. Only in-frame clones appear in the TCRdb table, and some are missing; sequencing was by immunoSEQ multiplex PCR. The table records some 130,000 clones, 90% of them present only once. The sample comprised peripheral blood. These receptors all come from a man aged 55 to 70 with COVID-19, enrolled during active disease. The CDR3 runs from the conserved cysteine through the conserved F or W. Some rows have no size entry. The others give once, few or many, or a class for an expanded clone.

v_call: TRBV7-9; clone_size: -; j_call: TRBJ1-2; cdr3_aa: CASSLTGLLGGYTF
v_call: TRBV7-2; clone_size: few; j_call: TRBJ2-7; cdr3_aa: CASSLVAGQAYEQYF
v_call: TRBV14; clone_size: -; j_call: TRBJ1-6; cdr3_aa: CASSQNSGSPLHF
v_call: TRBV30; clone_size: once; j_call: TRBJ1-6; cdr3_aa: CAWGRGGDSPLHF
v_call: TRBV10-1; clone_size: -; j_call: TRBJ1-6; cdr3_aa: CASSEQVGSPLHF
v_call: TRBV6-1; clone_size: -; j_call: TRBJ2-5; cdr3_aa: CASSEASETQYF
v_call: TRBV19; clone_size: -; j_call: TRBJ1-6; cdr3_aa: CASKDSYNSPLHF
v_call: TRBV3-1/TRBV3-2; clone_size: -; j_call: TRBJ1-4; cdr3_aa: CASSQVGLANEKLFF
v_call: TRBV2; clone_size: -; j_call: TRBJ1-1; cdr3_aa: CASPKTTAWDTEAFF
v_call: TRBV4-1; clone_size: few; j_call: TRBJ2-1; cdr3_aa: CASSQEGTIYNEQFF
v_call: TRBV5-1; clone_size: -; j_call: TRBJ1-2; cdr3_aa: CASSLASGGHNYGYTF
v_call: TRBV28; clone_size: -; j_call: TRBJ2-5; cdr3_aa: CASIPIGRRGKETQYF
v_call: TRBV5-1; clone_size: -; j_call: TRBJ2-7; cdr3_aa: CASSLHEGTEQYF
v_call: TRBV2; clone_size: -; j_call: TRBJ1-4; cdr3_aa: CASSQDRVEDEKLFF
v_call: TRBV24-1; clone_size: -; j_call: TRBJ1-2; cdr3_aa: CATSDPVRDGYTF
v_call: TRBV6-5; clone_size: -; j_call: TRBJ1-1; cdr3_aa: CASSPDMNTEAFF
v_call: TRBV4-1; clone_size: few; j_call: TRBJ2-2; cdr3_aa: CASSQELAGRRELFF
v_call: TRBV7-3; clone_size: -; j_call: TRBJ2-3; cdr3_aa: CASSATSYYTDTQYF
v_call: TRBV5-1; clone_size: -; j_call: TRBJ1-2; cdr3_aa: CASSIQGSGDGYTF
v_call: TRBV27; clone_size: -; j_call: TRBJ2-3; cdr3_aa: CASSLEERWLAGGSWVADTQYF
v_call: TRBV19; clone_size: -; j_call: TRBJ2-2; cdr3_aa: CASTPEVLFF
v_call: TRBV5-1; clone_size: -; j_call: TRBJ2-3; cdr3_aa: CASSLGGRASGTDTQYF
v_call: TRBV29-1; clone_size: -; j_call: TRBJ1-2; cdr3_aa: CSVRGPTNYGYTF
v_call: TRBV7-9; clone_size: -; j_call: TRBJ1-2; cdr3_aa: CASTRPGTGGPPGYGYTF
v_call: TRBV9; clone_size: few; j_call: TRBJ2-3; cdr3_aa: CASSVVLTGDTQYF
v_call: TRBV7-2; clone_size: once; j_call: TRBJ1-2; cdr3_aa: CASTLGGLDGYTF
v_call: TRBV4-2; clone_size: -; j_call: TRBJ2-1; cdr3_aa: CASSHPGGVNEQFF
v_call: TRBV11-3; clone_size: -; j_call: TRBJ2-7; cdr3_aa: CASSSGGTSVYEQYF
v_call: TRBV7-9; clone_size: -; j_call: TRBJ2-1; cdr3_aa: CASSPQGTSGRNEQFF
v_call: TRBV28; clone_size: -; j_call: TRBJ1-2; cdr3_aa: CASSTGTGRGYTF
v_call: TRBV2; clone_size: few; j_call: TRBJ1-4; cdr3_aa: CASSDGQDEKLFF
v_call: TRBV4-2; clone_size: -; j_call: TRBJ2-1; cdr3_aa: CASSHLTGAGGTEQFF
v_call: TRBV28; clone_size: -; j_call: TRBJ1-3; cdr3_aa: CASSTLDRGSGNTIYF
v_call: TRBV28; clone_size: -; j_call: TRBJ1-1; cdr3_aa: CASSPPVNTEAFF
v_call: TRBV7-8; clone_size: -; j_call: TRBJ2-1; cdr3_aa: CASSLAPLAGHHNEQFF
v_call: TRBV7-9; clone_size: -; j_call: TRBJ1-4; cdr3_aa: CASRGRDRASRQLFF
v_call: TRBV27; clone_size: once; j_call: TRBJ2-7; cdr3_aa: CASSPPPTSGSYEQYF
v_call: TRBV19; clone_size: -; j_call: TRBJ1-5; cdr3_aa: CASTPTGDSNQPQHF
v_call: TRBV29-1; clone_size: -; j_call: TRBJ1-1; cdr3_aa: CSVDSLYTEAFF
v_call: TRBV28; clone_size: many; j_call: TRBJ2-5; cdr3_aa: CASSLTSGSYQETQYF
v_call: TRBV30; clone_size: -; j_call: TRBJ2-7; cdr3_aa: CAWNQREVYEQYF
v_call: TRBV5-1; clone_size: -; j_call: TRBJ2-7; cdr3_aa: CASRTGTGGEQYF
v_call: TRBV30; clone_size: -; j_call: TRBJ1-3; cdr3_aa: CAWAVGTDGNTIYF
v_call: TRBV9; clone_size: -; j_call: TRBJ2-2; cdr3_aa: CASSVRGAGEAGELFF
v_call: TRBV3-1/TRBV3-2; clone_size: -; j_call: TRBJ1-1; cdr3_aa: CASSQGGEVDTEAFF
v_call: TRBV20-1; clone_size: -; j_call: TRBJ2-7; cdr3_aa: CSASPPGGDEQYF
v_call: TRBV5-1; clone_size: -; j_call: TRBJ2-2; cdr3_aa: CASSLATGGGGELFF
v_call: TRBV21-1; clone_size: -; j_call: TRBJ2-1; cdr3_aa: CASSKAGKGRPLYNEQFF
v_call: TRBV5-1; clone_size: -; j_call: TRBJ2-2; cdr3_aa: CASSLVDRGDTGELFF
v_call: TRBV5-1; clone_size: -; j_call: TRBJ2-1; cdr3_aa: CASSVSWFF
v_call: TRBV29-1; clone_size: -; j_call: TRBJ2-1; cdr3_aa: CSVAPGTSIDEQFF
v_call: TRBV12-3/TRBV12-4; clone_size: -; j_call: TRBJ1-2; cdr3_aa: CASSRYRAGGYTF
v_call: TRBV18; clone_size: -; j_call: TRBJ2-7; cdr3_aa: CASSPPARTSGSIEQYF